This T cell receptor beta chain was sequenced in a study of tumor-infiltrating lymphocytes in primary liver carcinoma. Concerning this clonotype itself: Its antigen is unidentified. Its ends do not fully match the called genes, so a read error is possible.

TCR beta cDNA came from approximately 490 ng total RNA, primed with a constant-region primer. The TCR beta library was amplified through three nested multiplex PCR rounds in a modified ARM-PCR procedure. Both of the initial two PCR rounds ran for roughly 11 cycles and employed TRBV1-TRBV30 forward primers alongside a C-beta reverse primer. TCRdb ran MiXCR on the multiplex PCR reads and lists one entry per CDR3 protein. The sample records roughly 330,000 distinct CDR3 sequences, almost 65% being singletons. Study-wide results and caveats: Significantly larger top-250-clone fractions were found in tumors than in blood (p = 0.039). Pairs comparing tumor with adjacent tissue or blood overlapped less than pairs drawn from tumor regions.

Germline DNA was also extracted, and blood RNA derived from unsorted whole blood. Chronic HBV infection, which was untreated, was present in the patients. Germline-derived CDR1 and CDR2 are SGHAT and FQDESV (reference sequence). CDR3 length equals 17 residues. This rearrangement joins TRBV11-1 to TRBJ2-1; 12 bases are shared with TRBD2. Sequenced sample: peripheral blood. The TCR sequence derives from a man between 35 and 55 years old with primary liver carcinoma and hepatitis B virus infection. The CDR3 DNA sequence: TGTGCGAGCAGCATGAGGACTAGCGGGACATTCTACAATGAGCAGTTCTTC. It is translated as CASSMRTSGTFYNEQFF.